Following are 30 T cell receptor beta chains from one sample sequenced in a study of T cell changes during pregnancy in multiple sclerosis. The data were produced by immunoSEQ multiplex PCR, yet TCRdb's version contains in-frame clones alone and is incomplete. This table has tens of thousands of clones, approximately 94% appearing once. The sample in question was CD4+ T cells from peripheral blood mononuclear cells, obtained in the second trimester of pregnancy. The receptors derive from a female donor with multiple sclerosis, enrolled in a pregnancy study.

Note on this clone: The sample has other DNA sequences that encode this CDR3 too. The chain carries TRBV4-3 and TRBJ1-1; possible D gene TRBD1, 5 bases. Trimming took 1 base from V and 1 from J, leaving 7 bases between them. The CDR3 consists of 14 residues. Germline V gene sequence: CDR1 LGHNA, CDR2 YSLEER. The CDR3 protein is CASSQGRGNTEAFF. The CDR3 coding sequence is TGCGCCAGCAGCCAAGGAAGGGGGAACACTGAAGCTTTCTTT.

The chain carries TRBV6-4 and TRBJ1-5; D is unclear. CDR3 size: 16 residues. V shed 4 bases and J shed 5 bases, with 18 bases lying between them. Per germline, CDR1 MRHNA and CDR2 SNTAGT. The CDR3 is CASSVQMRVRYQPQHF. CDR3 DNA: TGTGCCAGCAGTGTCCAGATGAGGGTGAGATATCAGCCCCAGCATTTT.

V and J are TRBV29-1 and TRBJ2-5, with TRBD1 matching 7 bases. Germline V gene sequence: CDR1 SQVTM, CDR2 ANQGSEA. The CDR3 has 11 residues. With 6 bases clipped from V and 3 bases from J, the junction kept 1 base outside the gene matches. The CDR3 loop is CSVGTEETQYF. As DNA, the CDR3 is TGCAGCGTGGGGACAGAAGAGACCCAGTACTTC.

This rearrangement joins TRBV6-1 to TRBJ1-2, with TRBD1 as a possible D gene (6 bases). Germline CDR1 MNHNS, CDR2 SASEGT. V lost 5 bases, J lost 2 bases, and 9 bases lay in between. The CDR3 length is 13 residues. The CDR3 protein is CASSPGTNYGYTF. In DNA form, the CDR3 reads TGTGCCAGCAGTCCCGGGACAAACTATGGCTACACCTTC.

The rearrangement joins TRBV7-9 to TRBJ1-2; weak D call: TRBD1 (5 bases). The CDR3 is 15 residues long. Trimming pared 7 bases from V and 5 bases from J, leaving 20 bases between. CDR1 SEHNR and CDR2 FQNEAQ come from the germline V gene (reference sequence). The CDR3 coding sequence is TGTGCCAGCACCTGGACGGTAGGGACTCTTTATGGCTACACCTTC. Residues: CASTWTVGTLYGYTF.

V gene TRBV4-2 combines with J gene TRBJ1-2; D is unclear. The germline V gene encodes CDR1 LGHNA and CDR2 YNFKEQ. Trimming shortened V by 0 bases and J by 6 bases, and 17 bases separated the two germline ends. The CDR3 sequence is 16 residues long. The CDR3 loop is CASSQDSWRVNHGYTF. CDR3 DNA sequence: TGTGCCAGCAGCCAAGATTCGTGGAGGGTTAATCATGGCTACACCTTC.

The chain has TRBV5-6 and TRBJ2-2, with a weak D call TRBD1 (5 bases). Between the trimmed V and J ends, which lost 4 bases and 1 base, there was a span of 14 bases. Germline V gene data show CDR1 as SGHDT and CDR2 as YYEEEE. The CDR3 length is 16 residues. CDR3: CASSLYRNGNTGELFF. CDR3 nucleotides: TGTGCCAGCAGCCTCTACAGGAACGGGAACACCGGGGAGCTGTTTTTT. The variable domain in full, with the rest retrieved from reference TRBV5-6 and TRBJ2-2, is DAGVTQSPTHLIKTRGQQVTLRCSPKSGHDTVSWYQQALGQGPQFIFQYYEEEERQRGNFPDRFSGHQFPNYSSELNVNALLLGDSALYLCASSLYRNGNTGELFFGEGSRLTVL.

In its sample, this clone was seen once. CDR3 in amino acids: CASRGGGTDTQYF. DNA for the CDR3: TGTGCCAGCAGGGGAGGCGGCACAGATACGCAGTATTTT. The gene calls are TRBV6-6 and TRBJ2-3; maybe TRBD2 (6 bases). The CDR3 sequence is 13 residues long. V dropped 6 bases and J dropped 1 base, with 8 bases sitting between them. Germline assignment: CDR1 MNHNY and CDR2 SVGAGI (reference sequence).

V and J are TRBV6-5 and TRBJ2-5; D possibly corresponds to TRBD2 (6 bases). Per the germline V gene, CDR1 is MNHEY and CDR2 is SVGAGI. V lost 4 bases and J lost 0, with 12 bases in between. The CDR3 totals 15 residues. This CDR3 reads CASSFFRDYQETQYF. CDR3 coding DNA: TGTGCCAGCAGTTTCTTCCGGGACTACCAAGAGACCCAGTACTTC.

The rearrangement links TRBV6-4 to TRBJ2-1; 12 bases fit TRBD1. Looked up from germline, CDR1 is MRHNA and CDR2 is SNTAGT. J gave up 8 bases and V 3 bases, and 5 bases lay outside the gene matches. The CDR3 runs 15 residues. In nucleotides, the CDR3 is TGTGCCAGCAGTGAGGGGGGACAGGGGGCGGATGAGCAGTTCTTC. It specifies CASSEGGQGADEQFF.

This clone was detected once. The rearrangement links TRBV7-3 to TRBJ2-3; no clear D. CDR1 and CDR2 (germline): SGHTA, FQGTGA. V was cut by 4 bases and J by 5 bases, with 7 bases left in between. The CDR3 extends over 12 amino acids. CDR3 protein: CASSSRGDTQYF. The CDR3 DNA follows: TGTGCCAGCAGCTCGAGAGGAGATACGCAGTATTTT. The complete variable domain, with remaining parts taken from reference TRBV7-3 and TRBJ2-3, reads GAGVSQTPSNKVTEKGKYVELRCDPISGHTALYWYRQSLGQGPEFLIYFQGTGAADDSGLPNDRFFAVRPEGSVSTLKIQRTERGDSAVYLCASSSRGDTQYFGPGTRLTVL.

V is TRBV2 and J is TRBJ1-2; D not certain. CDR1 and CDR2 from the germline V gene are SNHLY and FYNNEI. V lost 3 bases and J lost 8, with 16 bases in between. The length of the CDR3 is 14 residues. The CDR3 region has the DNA TGTGCCAGCAGTGATCCGGTGCGGGGAGGAGGCTACACCTTC. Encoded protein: CASSDPVRGGGYTF.

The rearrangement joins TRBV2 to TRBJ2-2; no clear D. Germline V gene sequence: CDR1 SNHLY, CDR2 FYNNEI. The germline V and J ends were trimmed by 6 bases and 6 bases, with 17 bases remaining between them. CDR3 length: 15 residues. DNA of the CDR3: TGTGCCAGCAGCCCAAAGCTACCTACGGCCGGGGAGCTGTTTTTT. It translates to CASSPKLPTAGELFF.

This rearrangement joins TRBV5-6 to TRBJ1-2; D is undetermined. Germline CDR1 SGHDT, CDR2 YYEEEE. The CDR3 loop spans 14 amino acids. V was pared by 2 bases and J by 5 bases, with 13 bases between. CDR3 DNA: TGTGCCAGCAGCTTCGGGAGGAGACCGTATGGCTACACCTTC. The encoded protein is CASSFGRRPYGYTF.

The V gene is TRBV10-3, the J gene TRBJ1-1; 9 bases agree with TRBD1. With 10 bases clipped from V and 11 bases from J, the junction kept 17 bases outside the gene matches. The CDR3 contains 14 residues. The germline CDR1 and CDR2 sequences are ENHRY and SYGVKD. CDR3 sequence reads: CATNDRNRGPQAFF. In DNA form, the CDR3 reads TGTGCCACCAACGACCGCAACAGGGGGCCTCAGGCTTTCTTT.

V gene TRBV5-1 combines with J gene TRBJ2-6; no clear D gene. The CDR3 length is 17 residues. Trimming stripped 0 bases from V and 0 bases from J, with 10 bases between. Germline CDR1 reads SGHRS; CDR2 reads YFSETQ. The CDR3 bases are TGCGCCAGCAGCTTGGGGGCAGACCACTCTGGGGCCAACGTCCTGACTTTC. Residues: CASSLGADHSGANVLTF.

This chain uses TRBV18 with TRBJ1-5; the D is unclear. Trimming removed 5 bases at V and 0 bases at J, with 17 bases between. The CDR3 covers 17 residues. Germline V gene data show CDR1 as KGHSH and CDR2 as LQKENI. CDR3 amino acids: CASSTLPGSDSNQPQHF. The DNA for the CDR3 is TGTGCCAGCTCAACCCTCCCCGGGAGCGATAGCAATCAGCCCCAGCATTTT.

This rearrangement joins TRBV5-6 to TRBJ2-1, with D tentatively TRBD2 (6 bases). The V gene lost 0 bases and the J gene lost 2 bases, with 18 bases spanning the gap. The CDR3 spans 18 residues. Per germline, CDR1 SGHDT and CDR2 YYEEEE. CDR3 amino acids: CASSLVRGTGTPYNEQFF. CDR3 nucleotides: TGTGCCAGCAGCTTGGTAAGGGGCACCGGGACTCCCTACAATGAGCAGTTCTTC.

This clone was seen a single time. The CDR3 nucleotides read TGCGCCAGCAGCTCAACCTTAAGCGGGGGGGCAGTCGATACGCAGTATTTT. Protein sequence: CASSSTLSGGAVDTQYF. This rearrangement joins TRBV5-1 to TRBJ2-3, with 10 bases lining up with TRBD2. Trimming removed 3 bases from V and 6 bases from J; junction bases left unmatched: 13. CDR1 is SGHRS, CDR2 YFSETQ, per germline. CDR3 length: 17 amino acids.

The DNA for the CDR3 is TGTGCCAGCACTAACGGTGGGACACCAATCACAGATACGCAGTATTTT. This sequence encodes CASTNGGTPITDTQYF. The chain has TRBV7-9 and TRBJ2-3; TRBD1 is a possible D gene (6 bases). CDR1 and CDR2 (germline): SEHNR, FQNEAQ (reference sequence). The length of the CDR3 is 16 residues. Trimming cost V 7 bases and J 2 bases, with 19 bases left between them.

In DNA form, the CDR3 reads TGCGCCAGCAGCTTGGGCCGTTCCGGAGAGACCCAGTACTTC. Protein sequence: CASSLGRSGETQYF. This chain joins TRBV5-1 and TRBJ2-5; no definite D call. CDR1 and CDR2 from the germline V gene are SGHRS and YFSETQ. The V end lost 0 bases, the J end lost 4 bases, and 10 bases lay between the germline ends. CDR3 length equals 14 residues.

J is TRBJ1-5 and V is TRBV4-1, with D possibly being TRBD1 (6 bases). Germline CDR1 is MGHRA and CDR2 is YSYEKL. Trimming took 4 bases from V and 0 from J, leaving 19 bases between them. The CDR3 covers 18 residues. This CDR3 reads CASSLTGSSPYSNQPQHF. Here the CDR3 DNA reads TGCGCCAGCAGCCTTACAGGGAGTAGCCCTTATAGCAATCAGCCCCAGCATTTT.

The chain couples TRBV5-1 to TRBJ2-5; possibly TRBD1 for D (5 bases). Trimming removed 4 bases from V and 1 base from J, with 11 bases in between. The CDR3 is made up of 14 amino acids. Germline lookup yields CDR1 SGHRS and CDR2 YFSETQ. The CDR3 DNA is TGCGCCAGCAGCCGCGAAGGGGCCCAAGAGACCCAGTACTTC. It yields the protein CASSREGAQETQYF.

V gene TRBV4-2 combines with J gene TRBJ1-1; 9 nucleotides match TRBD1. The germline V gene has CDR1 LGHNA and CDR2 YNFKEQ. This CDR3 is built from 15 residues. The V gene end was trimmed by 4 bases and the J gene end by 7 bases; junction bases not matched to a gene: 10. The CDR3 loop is CASSRPGQGVGEAFF. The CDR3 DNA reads TGTGCCAGCAGCCGCCCGGGACAGGGTGTCGGTGAAGCTTTCTTT.

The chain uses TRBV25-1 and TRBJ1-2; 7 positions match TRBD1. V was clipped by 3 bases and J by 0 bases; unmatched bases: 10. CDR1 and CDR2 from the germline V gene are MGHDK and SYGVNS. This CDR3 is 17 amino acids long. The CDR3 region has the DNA TGTGCCAGCAGTGAGGCCCTCCACAGGGGAACTAACTATGGCTACACCTTC. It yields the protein CASSEALHRGTNYGYTF.

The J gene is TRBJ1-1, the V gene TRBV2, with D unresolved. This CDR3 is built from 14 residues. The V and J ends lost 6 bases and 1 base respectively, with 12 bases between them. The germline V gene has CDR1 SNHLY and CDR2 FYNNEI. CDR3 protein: CASSPRGGNTEAFF. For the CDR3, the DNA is TGTGCCAGCAGCCCTCGGGGTGGGAACACTGAAGCTTTCTTT.

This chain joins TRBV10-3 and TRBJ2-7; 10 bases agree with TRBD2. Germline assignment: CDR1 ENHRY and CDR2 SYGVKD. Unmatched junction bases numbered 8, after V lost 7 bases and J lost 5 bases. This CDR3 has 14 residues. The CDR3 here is CAITPGLARDEQYF. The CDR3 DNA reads TGTGCCATCACCCCGGGACTAGCGCGAGACGAGCAGTACTTC.

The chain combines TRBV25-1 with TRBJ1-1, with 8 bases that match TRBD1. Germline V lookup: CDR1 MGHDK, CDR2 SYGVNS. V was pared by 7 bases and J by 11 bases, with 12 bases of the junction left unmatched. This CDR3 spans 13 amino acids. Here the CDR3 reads CASTGTGSSRAFF. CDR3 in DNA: TGTGCCAGCACCGGGACAGGCTCATCGCGTGCTTTCTTT.

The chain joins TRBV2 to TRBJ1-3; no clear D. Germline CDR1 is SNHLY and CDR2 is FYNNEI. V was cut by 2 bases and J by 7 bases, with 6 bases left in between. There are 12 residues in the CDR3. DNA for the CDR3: TGTGCCAGCAGTGAATATTCCAACACCATATATTTT. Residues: CASSEYSNTIYF. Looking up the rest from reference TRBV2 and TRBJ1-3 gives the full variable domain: EPEVTQTPSHQVTQMGQEVILRCVPISNHLYFYWYRQILGQKVEFLVSFYNNEISEKSEIFDDQFSVERPDGSNFTLKIRSTKLEDSAMYFCASSEYSNTIYFGEGSWLTVV.

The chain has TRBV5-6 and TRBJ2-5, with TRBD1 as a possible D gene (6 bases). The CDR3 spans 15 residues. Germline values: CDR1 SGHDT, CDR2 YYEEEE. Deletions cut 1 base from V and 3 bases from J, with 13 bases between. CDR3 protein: CASSLRTGTKETQYF. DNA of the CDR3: TGTGCCAGCAGCTTGAGAACAGGGACAAAAGAGACCCAGTACTTC.